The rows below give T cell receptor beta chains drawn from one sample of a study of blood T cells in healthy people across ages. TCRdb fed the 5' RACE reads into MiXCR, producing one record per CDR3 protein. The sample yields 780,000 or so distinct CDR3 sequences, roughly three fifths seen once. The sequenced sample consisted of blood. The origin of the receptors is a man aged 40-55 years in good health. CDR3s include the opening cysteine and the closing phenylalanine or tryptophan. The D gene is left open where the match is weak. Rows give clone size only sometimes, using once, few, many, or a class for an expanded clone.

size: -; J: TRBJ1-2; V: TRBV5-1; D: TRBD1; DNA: TGCGCCAGCACTACACGGACAGGGTCTAACTATGGCTACACCTTC; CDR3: CASTTRTGSNYGYTF
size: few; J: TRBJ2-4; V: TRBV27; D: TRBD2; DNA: TGTGCCAGCAGTCCGGGCCCACTAGCGGAGCAGTACTTC; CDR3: CASSPGPLAEQYF
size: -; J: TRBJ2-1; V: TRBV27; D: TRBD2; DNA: TGTGCCAGCAGGATAGCGGGGGCGTTAAATGAGCAGTTCTTC; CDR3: CASRIAGALNEQFF
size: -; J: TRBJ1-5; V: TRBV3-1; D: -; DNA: TGTGCCAGCAGCGAATTAGGTCAGCCCCAGCATTTT; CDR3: CASSELGQPQHF
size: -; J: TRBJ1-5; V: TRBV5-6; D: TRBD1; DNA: TGTGCCAGCAGCCATACAGGGGGCGGCAATCAGCCCCAGCATTTT; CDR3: CASSHTGGGNQPQHF
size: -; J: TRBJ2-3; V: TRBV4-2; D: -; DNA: TGTGCCAGCAGCCAAGATTTGGGGGCCAGCACAGATACGCAGTATTTT; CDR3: CASSQDLGASTDTQYF
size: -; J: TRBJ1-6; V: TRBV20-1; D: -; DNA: TGCAGTGCTCCGAAGCAGGAGGGTTCACCCCTCCACTTT; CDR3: CSAPKQEGSPLHF
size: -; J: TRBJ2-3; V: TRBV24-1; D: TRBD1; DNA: TGTGCCACCAGTAGTCGAGCATCAGGGGGACAGGGGGCTTTGAATACGCAGTATTTT; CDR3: CATSSRASGGQGALNTQYF
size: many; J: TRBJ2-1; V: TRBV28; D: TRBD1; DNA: TGTACCACGACAGGGGGCTGGGGTGAGCAGTTCTTC; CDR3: CTTTGGWGEQFF
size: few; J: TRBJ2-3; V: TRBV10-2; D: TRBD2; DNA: TGCGCCAGTAGGAGACTAGCGGGAGCTAGCACAGATACGCAGTATTTT; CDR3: CASRRLAGASTDTQYF
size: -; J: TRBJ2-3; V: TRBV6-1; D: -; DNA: TGTGCCAGCCTGGACAGTTTCACAGATACGCAGTATTTT; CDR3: CASLDSFTDTQYF